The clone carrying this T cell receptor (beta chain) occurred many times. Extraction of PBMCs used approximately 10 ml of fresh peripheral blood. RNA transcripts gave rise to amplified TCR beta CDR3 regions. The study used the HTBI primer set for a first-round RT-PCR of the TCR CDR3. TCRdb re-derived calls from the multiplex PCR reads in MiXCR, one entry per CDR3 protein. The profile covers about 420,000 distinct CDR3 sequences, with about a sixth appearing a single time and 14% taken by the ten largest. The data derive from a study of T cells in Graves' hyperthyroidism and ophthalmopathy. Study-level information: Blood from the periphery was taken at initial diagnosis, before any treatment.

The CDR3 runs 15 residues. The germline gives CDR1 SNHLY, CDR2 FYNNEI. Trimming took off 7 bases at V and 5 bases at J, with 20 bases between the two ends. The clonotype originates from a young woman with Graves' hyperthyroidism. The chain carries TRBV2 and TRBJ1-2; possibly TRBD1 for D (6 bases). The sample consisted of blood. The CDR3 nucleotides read TGTGCCAGCAACAGGGTAGCGGGGAGTATATATGGCTACACCTTC. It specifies CASNRVAGSIYGYTF.